The 24 T cell receptor beta chains listed next were all sequenced from one sample in a study of blood T cell repertoires in COVID-19. Sequenced by immunoSEQ multiplex PCR; TCRdb stores in-frame clones only, minus some. The sample holds hundreds of thousands of clones; about 80% are singletons and the top ten take around 9.9%. The sequenced sample was peripheral blood. These receptors originate from an elderly woman with acute or convalescent COVID-19.

This chain uses TRBV7-9 with TRBJ2-1; 8 bases map to TRBD2. Germline V gene data show CDR1 as SEHNR and CDR2 as FQNEAQ (reference sequence). The CDR3 consists of 15 residues. V lost 2 bases and J lost 7; bases outside the gene matches: 7. The CDR3 nucleotides are TGTGCCAGCAGCTTATCGGGGGGGCCTAGTAATGAGCAGTTCTTC. Protein product: CASSLSGGPSNEQFF.

This clone appeared a few times. The chain employs TRBV11-3 and TRBJ2-2, with D uncertain. The germline V gene encodes CDR1 SGHNT and CDR2 YENEEA. Trimming cost V 3 bases and J 2 bases, with 7 bases left between them. The CDR3 runs to 14 residues. For the CDR3, the DNA is TGTGCCAGCAGCTTTCTACCAAACACCGGGGAGCTGTTTTTT. Protein: CASSFLPNTGELFF.

The chain uses TRBV7-2 and TRBJ1-6, with 8 bases aligning to TRBD1. This CDR3 region has 18 residues. Germline V gene data show CDR1 as SGHTA and CDR2 as FQGNSA. Germline trimming cut 5 bases from V and 2 bases from J; bases unmatched to any gene: 11. CDR3 sequence (DNA): TGTGCCAGCAGCCGTCGTCCGACAGGGGAGACCTATAATTCACCCCTCCACTTT. Residues: CASSRRPTGETYNSPLHF.

The genes are TRBV9 and TRBJ1-4; D might be TRBD1 (6 bases). The CDR3 has 16 residues. CDR1 and CDR2 (germline): SGDLS, YYNGEE. The ends were cut back, 0 bases at V and 5 bases at J, with 14 bases in the middle. As DNA, the CDR3 is TGTGCCAGCAGCGTAGTGGTCCGGGGGGCGAATGAAAAACTGTTTTTT. It encodes CASSVVVRGANEKLFF.

The chain carries TRBV5-4 and TRBJ2-2; 9 nucleotides match TRBD2. V lost 3 bases, J lost 4 bases, and 7 bases stayed unmatched. The germline gives CDR1 SGHNT, CDR2 YYREEE (reference sequence). The CDR3 runs 16 residues. Here the CDR3 reads CASSSGTSLGTGELFF. The CDR3 DNA reads as TGTGCCAGCAGCTCGGGGACTAGCCTGGGCACCGGGGAGCTGTTTTTT.

This clone was counted between two and nine times. The rearrangement uses TRBV7-8 and TRBJ1-5; 9 bases line up with TRBD1. The trim removed 5 bases at V and 16 bases at J, leaving 9 bases unmatched. CDR1 and CDR2 (germline): SGHVS, FQNEAQ. This CDR3 has 12 residues. CDR3 in DNA: TGTGCCAGCAGCACACAGACAGGGGGTAAACATTTT. This gives the protein CASSTQTGGKHF.

V and J are TRBV6-1 and TRBJ1-2; TRBD1 might be the D (6 bases). CDR3 size: 14 residues. Per the germline V gene, CDR1 is MNHNS and CDR2 is SASEGT. V lost 2 bases to trimming and J lost 4 bases, with 11 bases between them. The CDR3 nucleotides read TGTGCCAGCAGTGAACGAGGGGGGGCCTATGGCTACACCTTC. It encodes CASSERGGAYGYTF.

The gene calls are TRBV19 and TRBJ1-1; perhaps TRBD1 as D (5 bases). V was trimmed by 1 base and J by 1 base, leaving 10 bases between them. The V gene's germline CDR1 is LNHDA and CDR2 SQIVND (reference sequence). The CDR3 spans 15 residues. The CDR3 protein is CASSIVEGRNTEAFF. The CDR3 coding sequence is TGTGCCAGTAGTATAGTGGAGGGGAGGAACACTGAAGCTTTCTTT. Using reference TRBV19 and TRBJ1-1 for the parts outside the CDR3, the full variable domain is DGGITQSPKYLFRKEGQNVTLSCEQNLNHDAMYWYRQDPGQGLRLIYYSQIVNDFQKGDIAEGYSVSREKKESFPLTVTSAQKNPTAFYLCASSIVEGRNTEAFFGQGTRLTVV.

The chain joins TRBV4-1 to TRBJ1-4; no clear D. With 0 bases removed from V and 10 bases from J, the gap between germline ends came to 15 bases. This CDR3 has 15 amino acids. CDR1 and CDR2 from the germline V gene are MGHRA and YSYEKL. The CDR3 coding sequence is TGCGCCAGCAGCCAAGATCAATCTTTTAGTGGAAAACTGTTTTTT. Its translation: CASSQDQSFSGKLFF.

V is TRBV11-3 and J is TRBJ2-3, with D possibly being TRBD1 (7 bases). The CDR3 has 17 residues. Germline V gives CDR1 SGHNT, CDR2 YENEEA. Deletions cut 1 base from V and 3 bases from J, with 17 bases between. The DNA of the CDR3 is TGTGCCAGCAGCTTAGGTCGACAGGGAGGCCCTACAGATACGCAGTATTTT. It encodes CASSLGRQGGPTDTQYF.

The chain combines TRBV9 with TRBJ2-7; possible D gene TRBD2, 7 bases. CDR3 length: 15 residues. From germline, CDR1 is SGDLS and CDR2 YYNGEE. Trimming stripped 4 bases from V and 2 bases from J, with 16 bases between. In DNA form, the CDR3 reads TGTGCCAGCAGCCAGGCCGGGGGGCTTACCTACGAGCAGTACTTC. It codes for CASSQAGGLTYEQYF.

The V gene is TRBV7-6, the J gene TRBJ2-7, with no clear D. V shed 2 bases and J shed 1 base, with 9 bases lying between them. The germline gives CDR1 SGHVS, CDR2 FNYEAQ. The CDR3 is made up of 14 amino acids. The CDR3 loop reads CASSLRPRSYEQYF. DNA of the CDR3: TGTGCCAGCAGCTTAAGACCGCGGTCCTACGAGCAGTACTTC.

The chain has TRBV5-1 and TRBJ1-5; a possible D gene is TRBD1 (5 bases). Trimming cost V 0 bases and J 1 base, with 11 bases left between them. Germline loops: CDR1 SGHRS, CDR2 YFSETQ. The CDR3 has 16 residues. The CDR3 bases are TGCGCCAGCAGCTTGGACGGGGGATGGAGCAATCAGCCCCAGCATTTT. This gives the protein CASSLDGGWSNQPQHF.

A few counts support this clone. The chain combines TRBV5-1 with TRBJ2-7, with a weak D call TRBD2 (6 bases). Germline V gene data show CDR1 as SGHRS and CDR2 as YFSETQ. V shed 4 bases and J shed 2 bases, with 16 bases lying between them. The CDR3 sequence is 15 residues long. DNA for the CDR3: TGCGCCAGCAGCCTGGCGCGGGGTGGGACCTACGAGCAGTACTTC. Its protein is CASSLARGGTYEQYF.

The J gene is TRBJ1-2, the V gene TRBV2, with D possibly being TRBD1 (6 bases). V dropped 7 bases and J dropped 1 base, with 13 bases sitting between them. There are 14 residues in the CDR3. The V gene's germline CDR1 is SNHLY and CDR2 FYNNEI. This chain's CDR3 is CASTLEQGNYGYTF. The CDR3 nucleotides are TGTGCCAGCACTCTTGAACAGGGTAACTATGGCTACACCTTC.

The chain links TRBV28 to TRBJ1-3, with a weak D call TRBD1 (6 bases). Germline V gene sequence: CDR1 MDHEN, CDR2 SYDVKM. V was cut by 6 bases and J by 2 bases, with 11 bases left in between. This CDR3 region has 14 residues. The CDR3 nucleotides read TGTGCCAGCAGAAAAGGGGGAACTGGAAACACCATATATTTT. Its translation: CASRKGGTGNTIYF.

The gene calls are TRBV3-1 (or the pseudogene TRBV3-2) and TRBJ2-3, with 12 nucleotides matching TRBD2. The CDR3 has 17 residues. CDR1 is LGHDT and CDR2 is YNNKEL in the germline V gene (reference sequence). J was trimmed by 6 bases and V by 4 bases; bases with no gene match: 11. Written as DNA, the CDR3 is TGTGCCAGCAGCCTCTCTAGCGGGGGGGCCTGGGCTGATACGCAGTATTTT. Protein: CASSLSSGGAWADTQYF.

The chain links TRBV5-4 to TRBJ2-2; 12 bases line up with TRBD2. This CDR3 region has 16 residues. Germline assignment: CDR1 SGHNT and CDR2 YYREEE (reference sequence). V was clipped by 4 bases and J by 10 bases; unmatched bases: 11. The CDR3 is CASSPALAGGPEELFF. DNA for the CDR3: TGTGCCAGCAGCCCCGCCCTAGCGGGGGGGCCAGAGGAGCTGTTTTTT.

The genes are TRBV2 and TRBJ1-5, with D maybe TRBD1 (5 bases). This CDR3 is built from 15 residues. Germline V gives CDR1 SNHLY, CDR2 FYNNEI. The germline V and J ends were trimmed by 6 bases and 0 bases, with 12 bases remaining between them. The CDR3 bases are TGTGCCAGCAGCGCAGGGATCTTTAGCAATCAGCCCCAGCATTTT. Protein: CASSAGIFSNQPQHF.

The table lists this clone with a few counts. This chain joins TRBV28 and TRBJ2-7, with 10 positions matching TRBD2. Germline CDR1 MDHEN, CDR2 SYDVKM. The CDR3 runs 17 residues. Trimming removed 6 bases from V and 2 bases from J; junction bases left unmatched: 13. The CDR3 is CASRGFWTSGKTYEQYF. CDR3 nucleotides: TGTGCCAGCAGAGGCTTTTGGACTAGCGGCAAGACCTACGAGCAGTACTTC.

This clone has a handful of counts. The chain is built from TRBV18 and TRBJ2-7; a weak D match, TRBD1 (6 bases). Trimming shortened V by 6 bases and J by 4 bases, and 13 bases separated the two germline ends. Germline V gene data show CDR1 as KGHSH and CDR2 as LQKENI. The CDR3 consists of 13 residues. The CDR3 nucleotides read TGTGCCAGCTCGGACAGAGCCACGTACGAGCAGTACTTC. Amino acids: CASSDRATYEQYF.

The chain employs TRBV18 and TRBJ1-6; 8 bases agree with TRBD1. CDR1 KGHSH and CDR2 LQKENI come from the germline V gene. The CDR3 is 15 residues long. V was clipped by 5 bases and J by 7 bases; unmatched bases: 7. CDR3 DNA: TGTGCCAGCTCAGCGGGACAGGTTGTAAATTCACCCCTCCACTTT. Encoded protein: CASSAGQVVNSPLHF.

The chain employs TRBV27 and TRBJ2-2, with TRBD2 identical over 10 bases. Trimming took 3 bases from V and 7 from J; bases not matched to a gene: 14. The CDR3 loop spans 18 amino acids. CDR1 is MNHEY, CDR2 SMNVEV, per germline (reference sequence). CDR3 sequence (DNA): TGTGCCAGCAGTTTTTTAAGCGGGGGGGACTCAACCGGCGGGGAGCTGTTTTTT. This codes for CASSFLSGGDSTGGELFF.

The sample holds one count of this clone. This chain uses TRBV27 with TRBJ2-7, with 13 bases fitting TRBD2. This CDR3 comprises 15 residues. J gave up 6 bases and V 5 bases, and 7 bases lay outside the gene matches. CDR1 is MNHEY, CDR2 SMNVEV, per germline (reference sequence). The CDR3 spells CASSPTSGGVGEQYF. CDR3 bases: TGTGCCAGCAGTCCAACTAGCGGGGGGGTCGGCGAGCAGTACTTC.